The T cell receptor (beta chain) described here comes from a study of T cells in Graves' hyperthyroidism and ophthalmopathy. Using RNA transcripts as the source, TCR beta CDR3 regions were amplified. An initial round of RT-PCR targeting the TCR CDR3 relied on the HTBI primer set. Each CDR3 protein is one row after TCRdb ran MiXCR on the multiplex PCR reads. The sample records approximately 400,000 distinct CDR3 sequences, around a sixth being singletons. Germline V gene lookup returns CDR1 LNHDA and CDR2 SQIVND (reference sequence). CDR3 size: 13 residues. V was cut by 6 bases and J by 4 bases, with 12 bases left in between.

The sample taken for sequencing was blood. This chain uses TRBV19 with TRBJ1-1, with a weak D call TRBD1 (6 bases). This clonotype originated in a woman aged 18-29 years with Graves' hyperthyroidism. CDR3 DNA sequence: TGTGCCAGTAGAAACAGGGTCGGCACTGAAGCTTTCTTT. Residues: CASRNRVGTEAFF.